Here is one TCR beta chain with its context. Its target is not known. The data stem from a study of T cell responses to AZD1222 COVID-19 vaccine. Profiling relied on immunoSEQ multiplex PCR, and the TCRdb table lists in-frame clones only, not all of them. The data hold approximately 70,000 clones, with 85% observed a single time. Findings of the study overall: Spike-specific TCR breadth and depth both grew after two AZD1222 doses.

The source material was peripheral blood, sampled on day 0 of AZD1222 vaccination. This clonotype was sampled from an adult in good health.

The CDR3, as DNA: TGCGCCAGCAGCCCAGTTACGGGACAGGGGGCTTCACCCCTCCACTTT. Translation gives CASSPVTGQGASPLHF. The chain links TRBV4-1 to TRBJ1-6, with 12 bases lining up with TRBD1. Germline assignment: CDR1 MGHRA and CDR2 YSYEKL. The CDR3 has 16 amino acids. V was clipped by 4 bases and J by 9 bases; unmatched bases: 7.